The following is a TCR beta chain sequence with its context. Its antigen is currently unknown. This CDR3 has 15 amino acids. Trimming removed 1 base from V and 6 bases from J; junction bases left unmatched: 5. Germline V gene data show CDR1 as SNHLY and CDR2 as FYNNEI. This sample was included in a study of cytomegalovirus exposure and HLA in healthy donors. Study-level findings and limits: Among TCR beta chains, those listed as cytomegalovirus-associated numbered some 170.

60 Vbeta and 13 Jbeta primers were used in PCR. The data were produced by immunoSEQ multiplex PCR, yet TCRdb's version contains in-frame clones alone and is incomplete. The table shows approximately 170,000 clones, with around four fifths occurring only once. The chain couples TRBV2 to TRBJ2-7, with 11 positions matching TRBD2. The specimen was PBMCs. The sequence was collected from a boy between 2 and 10 years old in good health and CMV-seronegative. The CDR3 nucleotides read TGTGCCAGCAGTGAAGGCCTAGCGGGAGGCTTCGAGCAGTACTTC. It specifies CASSEGLAGGFEQYF.